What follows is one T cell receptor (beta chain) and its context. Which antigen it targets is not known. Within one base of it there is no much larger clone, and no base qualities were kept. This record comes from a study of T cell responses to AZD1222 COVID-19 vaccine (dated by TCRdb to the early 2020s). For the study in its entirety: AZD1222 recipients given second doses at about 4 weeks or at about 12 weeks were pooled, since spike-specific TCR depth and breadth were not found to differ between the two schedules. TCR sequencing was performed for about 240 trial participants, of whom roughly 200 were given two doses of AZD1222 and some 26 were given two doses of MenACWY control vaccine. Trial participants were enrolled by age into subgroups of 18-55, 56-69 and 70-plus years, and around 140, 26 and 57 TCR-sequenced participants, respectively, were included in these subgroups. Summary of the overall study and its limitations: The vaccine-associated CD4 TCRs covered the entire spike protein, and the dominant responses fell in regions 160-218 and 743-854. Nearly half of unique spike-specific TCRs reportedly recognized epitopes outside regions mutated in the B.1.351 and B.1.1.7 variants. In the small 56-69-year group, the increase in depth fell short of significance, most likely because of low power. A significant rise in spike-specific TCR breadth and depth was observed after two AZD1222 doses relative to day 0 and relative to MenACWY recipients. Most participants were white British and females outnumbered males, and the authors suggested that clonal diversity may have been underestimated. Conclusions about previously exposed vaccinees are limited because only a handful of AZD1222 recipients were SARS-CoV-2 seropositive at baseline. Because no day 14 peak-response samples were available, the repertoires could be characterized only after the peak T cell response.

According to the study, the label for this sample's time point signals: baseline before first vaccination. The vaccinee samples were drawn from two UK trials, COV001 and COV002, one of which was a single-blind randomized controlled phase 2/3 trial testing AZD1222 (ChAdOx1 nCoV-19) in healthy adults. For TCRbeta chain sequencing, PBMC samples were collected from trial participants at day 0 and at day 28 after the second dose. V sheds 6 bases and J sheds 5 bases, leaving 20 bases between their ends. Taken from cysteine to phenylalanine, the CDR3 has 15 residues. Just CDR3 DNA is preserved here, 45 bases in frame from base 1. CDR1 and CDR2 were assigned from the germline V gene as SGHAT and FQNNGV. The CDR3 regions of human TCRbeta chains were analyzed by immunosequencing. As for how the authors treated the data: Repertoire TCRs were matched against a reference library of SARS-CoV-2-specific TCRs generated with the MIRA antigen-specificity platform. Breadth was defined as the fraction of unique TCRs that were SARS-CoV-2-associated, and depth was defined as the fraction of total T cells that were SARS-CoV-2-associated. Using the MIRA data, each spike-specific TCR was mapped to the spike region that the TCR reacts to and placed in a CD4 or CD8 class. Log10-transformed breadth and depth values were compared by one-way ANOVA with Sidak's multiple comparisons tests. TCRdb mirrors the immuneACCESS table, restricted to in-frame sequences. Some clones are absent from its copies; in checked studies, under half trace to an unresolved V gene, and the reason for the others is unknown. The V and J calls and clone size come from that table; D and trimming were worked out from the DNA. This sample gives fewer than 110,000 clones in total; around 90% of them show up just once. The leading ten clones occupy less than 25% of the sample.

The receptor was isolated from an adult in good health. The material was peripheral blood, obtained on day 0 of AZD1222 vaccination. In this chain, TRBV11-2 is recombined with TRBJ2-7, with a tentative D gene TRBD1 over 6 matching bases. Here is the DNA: TGTGCCAGCAGTTTGGTCCGGGACACCTTCCACGAGCAGTACTTC. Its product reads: CASSLVRDTFHEQYF.